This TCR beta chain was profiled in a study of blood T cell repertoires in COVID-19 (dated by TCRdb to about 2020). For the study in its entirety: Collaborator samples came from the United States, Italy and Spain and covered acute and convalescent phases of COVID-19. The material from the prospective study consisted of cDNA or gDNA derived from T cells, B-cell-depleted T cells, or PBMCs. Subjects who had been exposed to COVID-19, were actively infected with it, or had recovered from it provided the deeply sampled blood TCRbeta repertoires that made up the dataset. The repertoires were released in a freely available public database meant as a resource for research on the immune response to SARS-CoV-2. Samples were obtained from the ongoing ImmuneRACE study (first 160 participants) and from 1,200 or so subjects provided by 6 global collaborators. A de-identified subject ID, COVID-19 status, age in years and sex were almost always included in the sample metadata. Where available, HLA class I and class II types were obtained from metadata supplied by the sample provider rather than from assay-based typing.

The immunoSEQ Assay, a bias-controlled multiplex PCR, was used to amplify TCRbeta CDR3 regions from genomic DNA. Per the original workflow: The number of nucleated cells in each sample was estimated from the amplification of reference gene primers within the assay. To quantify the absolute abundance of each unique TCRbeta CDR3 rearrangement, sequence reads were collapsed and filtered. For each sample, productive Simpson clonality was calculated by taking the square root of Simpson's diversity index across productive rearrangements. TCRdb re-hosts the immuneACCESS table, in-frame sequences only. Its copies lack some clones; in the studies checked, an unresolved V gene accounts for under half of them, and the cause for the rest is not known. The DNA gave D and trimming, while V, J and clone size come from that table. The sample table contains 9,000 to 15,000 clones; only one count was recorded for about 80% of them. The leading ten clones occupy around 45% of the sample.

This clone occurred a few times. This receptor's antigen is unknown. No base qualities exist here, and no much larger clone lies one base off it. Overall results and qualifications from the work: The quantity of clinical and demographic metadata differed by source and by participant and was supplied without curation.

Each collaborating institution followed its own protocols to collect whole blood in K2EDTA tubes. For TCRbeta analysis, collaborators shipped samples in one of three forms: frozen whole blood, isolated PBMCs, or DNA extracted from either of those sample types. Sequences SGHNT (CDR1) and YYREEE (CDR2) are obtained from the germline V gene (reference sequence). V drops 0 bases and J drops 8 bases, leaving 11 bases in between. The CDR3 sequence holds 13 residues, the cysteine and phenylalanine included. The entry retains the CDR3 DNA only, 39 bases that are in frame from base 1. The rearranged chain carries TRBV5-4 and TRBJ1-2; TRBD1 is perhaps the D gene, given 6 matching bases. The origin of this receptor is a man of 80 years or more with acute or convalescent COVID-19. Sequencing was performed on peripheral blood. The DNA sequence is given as TGTGCCAGCAGCTTGGCGGCAGGGGAAGGCTACACCTTC. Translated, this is CASSLAAGEGYTF.